This paragraph reports one TCR beta chain. The CDR3 is 16 residues long. CDR1 is LGHNA and CDR2 is YNFKEQ in the germline V gene. The V gene lost 0 bases and the J gene lost 3 bases, with 15 bases spanning the gap. Measured with immunoSEQ multiplex PCR; TCRdb has only the in-frame clones, and not every one. The sample yields around 49,000 clones, around 87% seen once. The data were obtained in a study of T cell changes during pregnancy in multiple sclerosis. The source of this sequence is a female donor in good health, enrolled as a control in a pregnancy study. V gene TRBV4-2 combines with J gene TRBJ2-7; D is possibly TRBD1 (6 bases). The specimen comprised peripheral blood, sampled after pregnancy. CDR3 DNA sequence: TGTGCCAGCAGCCAAGATTATGGCGAAGGGGGCTACGAGCAGTACTTC. It specifies CASSQDYGEGGYEQYF.